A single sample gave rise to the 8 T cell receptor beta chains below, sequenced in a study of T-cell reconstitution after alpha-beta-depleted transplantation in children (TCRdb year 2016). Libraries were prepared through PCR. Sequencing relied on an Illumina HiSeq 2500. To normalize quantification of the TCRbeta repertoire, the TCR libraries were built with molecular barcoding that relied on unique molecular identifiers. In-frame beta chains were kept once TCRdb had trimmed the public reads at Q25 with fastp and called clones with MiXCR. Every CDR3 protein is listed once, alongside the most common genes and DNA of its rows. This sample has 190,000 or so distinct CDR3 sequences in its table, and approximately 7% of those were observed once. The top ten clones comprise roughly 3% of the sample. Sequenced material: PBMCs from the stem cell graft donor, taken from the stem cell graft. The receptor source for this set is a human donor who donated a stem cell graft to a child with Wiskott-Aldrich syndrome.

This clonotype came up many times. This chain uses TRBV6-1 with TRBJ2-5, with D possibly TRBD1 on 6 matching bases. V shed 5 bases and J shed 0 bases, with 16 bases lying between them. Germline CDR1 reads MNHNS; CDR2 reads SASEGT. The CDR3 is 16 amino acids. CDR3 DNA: TGTGCCAGCAGTCCGACCCCTACAGGGTACCAAGAGACCCAGTACTTC. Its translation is CASSPTPTGYQETQYF.

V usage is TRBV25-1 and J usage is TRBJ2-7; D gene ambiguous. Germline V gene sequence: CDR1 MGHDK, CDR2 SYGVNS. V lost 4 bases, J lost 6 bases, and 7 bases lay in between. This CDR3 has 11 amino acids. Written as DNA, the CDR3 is TGTGCCAGCAGTGGTTTCCTCGAGCAGTACTTC. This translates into CASSGFLEQYF.

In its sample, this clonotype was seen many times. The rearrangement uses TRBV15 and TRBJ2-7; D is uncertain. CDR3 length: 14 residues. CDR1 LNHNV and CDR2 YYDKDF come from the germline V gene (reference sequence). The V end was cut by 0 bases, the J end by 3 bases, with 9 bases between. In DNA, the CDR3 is TGTGCCACCAGCAGAGATAGAAACAACTACGAGCAGTACTTC. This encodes CATSRDRNNYEQYF.

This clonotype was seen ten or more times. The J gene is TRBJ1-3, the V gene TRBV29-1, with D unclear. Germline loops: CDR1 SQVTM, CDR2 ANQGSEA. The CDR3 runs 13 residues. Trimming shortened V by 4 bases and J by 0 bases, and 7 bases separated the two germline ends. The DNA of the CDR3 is TGCAGCGTTGTAGCGTTCTCTGGAAACACCATATATTTT. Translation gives CSVVAFSGNTIYF.

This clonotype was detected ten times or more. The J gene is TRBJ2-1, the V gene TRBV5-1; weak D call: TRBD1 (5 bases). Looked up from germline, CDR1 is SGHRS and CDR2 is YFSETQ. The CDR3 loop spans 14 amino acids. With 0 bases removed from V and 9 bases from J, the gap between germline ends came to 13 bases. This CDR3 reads CASSLGTGLGEQFF. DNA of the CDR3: TGCGCCAGCAGCTTGGGAACAGGTCTGGGTGAGCAGTTCTTC.

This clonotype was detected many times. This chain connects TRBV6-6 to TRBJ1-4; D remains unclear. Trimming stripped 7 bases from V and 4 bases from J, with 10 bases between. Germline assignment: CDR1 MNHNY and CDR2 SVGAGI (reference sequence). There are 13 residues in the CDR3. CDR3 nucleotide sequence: TGTGCCAGCACCCCCTGGGGTAATGAAAAACTGTTTTTT. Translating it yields CASTPWGNEKLFF.

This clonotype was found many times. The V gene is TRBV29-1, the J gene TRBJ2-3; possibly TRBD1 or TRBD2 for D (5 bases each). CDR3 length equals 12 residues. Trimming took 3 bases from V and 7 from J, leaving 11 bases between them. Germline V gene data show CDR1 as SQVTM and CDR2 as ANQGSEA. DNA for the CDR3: TGCAGCGTTGAGGGGGTAGCAAATACGCAGTATTTT. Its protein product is CSVEGVANTQYF.

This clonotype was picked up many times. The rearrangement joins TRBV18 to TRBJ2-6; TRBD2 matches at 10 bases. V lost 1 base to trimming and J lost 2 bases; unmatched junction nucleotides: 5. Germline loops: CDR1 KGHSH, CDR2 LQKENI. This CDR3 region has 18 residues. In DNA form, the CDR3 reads TGTGCCAGCTCACCACGTCTAGCGGGAGAGGCTGGGGCCAACGTCCTGACTTTC. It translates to CASSPRLAGEAGANVLTF.